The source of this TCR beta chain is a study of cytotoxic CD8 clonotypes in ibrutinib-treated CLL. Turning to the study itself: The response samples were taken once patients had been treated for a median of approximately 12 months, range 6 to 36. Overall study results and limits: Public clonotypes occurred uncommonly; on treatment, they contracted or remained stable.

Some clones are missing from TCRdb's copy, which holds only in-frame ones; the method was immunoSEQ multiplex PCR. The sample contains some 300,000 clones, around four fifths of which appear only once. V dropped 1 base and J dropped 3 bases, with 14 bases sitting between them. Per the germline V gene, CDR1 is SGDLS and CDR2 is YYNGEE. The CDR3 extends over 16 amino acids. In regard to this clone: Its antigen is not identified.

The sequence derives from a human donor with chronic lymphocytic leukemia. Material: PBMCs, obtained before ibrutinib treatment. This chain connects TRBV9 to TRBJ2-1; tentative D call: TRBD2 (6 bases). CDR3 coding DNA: TGTGCCAGCAGCGTACGGCGGGACCCAATCTACAATGAGCAGTTCTTC. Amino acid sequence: CASSVRRDPIYNEQFF.